This TCR beta chain was sequenced during a study of blood T cell repertoires in COVID-19. The overall study: COVID-19 samples from acute and convalescent phases originated in the United States, Italy and Spain. PBMCs, B-cell-depleted T cells, or T cells were the source of the cDNA or gDNA that made up the material.

Germline values: CDR1 SGDLS, CDR2 YYNGEE. The length of the CDR3 is 16 residues. J lost 0 bases, V lost 0 bases, and 1 base had no gene match. Original methodology: Amplifying reference gene primers gave estimates of nucleated cell counts. Profiled with immunoSEQ multiplex PCR; TCRdb holds only in-frame clones, not every one. The DNA was the basis for D and trimming; V, J and clone size are from that table. The sample comprises approximately 170,000 clones, about 85% of which are singletons, and 1% to 1.5% rests with the top ten. Sequences were obtained from peripheral blood. This clonotype was sampled from a man in his 60s who had recovered from COVID-19. The genes are TRBV9 and TRBJ1-1; 11 bases align to TRBD1. CDR3 sequence reads: CASSVEGQGVNTEAFF. The CDR3 nucleotides are TGTGCCAGCAGCGTAGAGGGACAGGGGGTGAACACTGAAGCTTTCTTT.